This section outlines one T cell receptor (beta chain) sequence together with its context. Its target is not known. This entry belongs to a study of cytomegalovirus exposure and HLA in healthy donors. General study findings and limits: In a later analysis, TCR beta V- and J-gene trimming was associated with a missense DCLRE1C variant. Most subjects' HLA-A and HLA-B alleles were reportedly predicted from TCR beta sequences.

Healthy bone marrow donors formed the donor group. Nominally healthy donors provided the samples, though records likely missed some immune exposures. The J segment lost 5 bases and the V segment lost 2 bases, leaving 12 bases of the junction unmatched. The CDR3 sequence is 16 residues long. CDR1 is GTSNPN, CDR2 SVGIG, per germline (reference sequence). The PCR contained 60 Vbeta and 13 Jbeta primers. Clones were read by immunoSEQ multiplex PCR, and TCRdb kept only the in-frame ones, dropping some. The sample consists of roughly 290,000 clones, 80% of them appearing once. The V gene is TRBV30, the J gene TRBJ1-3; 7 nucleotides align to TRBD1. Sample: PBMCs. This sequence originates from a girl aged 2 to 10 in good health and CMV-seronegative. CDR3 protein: CAWSYARGDRRNTIYF. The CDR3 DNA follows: TGTGCCTGGAGTTACGCCAGGGGGGACAGAAGAAACACCATATATTTT.